The T cell receptor beta chain under discussion was sequenced for a study of response to subunit inactivated influenza vaccine. CDR1 and CDR2 (germline): ENHRY, SYGVKD. V lost 4 bases and J lost 7, with 16 bases in between. This CDR3 spans 14 amino acids. Study results and caveats: Authors suggested seasonal influenza vaccinations each recruit few new T cells.

TCRdb re-analysed the RT-PCR reads in MiXCR, keeping a single row per CDR3 protein. Of about 190,000 distinct CDR3 sequences listed, approximately 14% are singletons. A note on this clonotype: What it recognizes is unknown.

The chain couples TRBV10-3 to TRBJ2-5; D perhaps matches TRBD2 (6 bases). The receptor's source is a man aged 50 to 60 who received an inactivated influenza vaccine. The sequences come from CD8+ T cells sorted from PBMCs, collected about 5 days after vaccination. In DNA form, the CDR3 reads TGTGCCATCAGTGCTCCGGGAGAGGATGGGACCCAGTACTTC. It translates to CAISAPGEDGTQYF.